What follows is one T cell receptor (beta chain) and its context. The data derive from a study of blood T cell repertoires in COVID-19. About the research overall: The United States, Italy and Spain supplied acute and convalescent COVID-19 samples. PBMCs, B-cell-depleted T cells, or T cells were the source of the cDNA or gDNA that made up the material.

Original handling: Amplification of reference gene primers was used by the study to estimate nucleated cell counts. Here immunoSEQ multiplex PCR was the method, and the copy in TCRdb shows in-frame clones only, minus some. The V and J calls and the clone size are those of that table, but D and trimming were determined from the DNA. Here the sample spans more than 95,000 clones, 90% being singletons. The CDR3 runs 15 residues. Germline V gene sequence: CDR1 SEHNR, CDR2 FQNEAQ (reference sequence). The V segment lost 5 bases and the J segment 5 bases; nucleotides outside the gene matches: 5. The source material was peripheral blood. The gene calls are TRBV7-9 and TRBJ2-1; 11 nucleotides line up with TRBD1. The TCR was taken from a man aged 60 to 69 with acute or convalescent COVID-19. The CDR3 reads CASSPGQGDNNEQFF. CDR3 DNA sequence: TGTGCCAGCAGCCCGGGACAGGGGGATAACAATGAGCAGTTCTTC.